The entry that follows covers one T cell receptor (beta chain) sequence. Its antigen is unidentified. The data were taken from a study of Ad26.COV2.S vaccination and SARS-CoV-2 variants. The treatment here: 15 to 20 received Ad26.COV2.S at low or high dose, single or two shots; roughly 5 received placebo; per-sample allocation not given. After the first vaccine or placebo injection, samples were drawn on day 63. This Boston cohort included adults aged 18-55 years. Whole-study results and caveats: Higher spike-specific TCR breadth was found in vaccine recipients than in placebo recipients.

TCRdb's table, derived via immunoSEQ multiplex PCR, lists solely in-frame clones and lacks some. The data show approximately 410,000 clones, about 90% seen once. The CDR3 covers 15 residues. Germline CDR1 reads SGHTA; CDR2 reads FQGNSA. V lost 6 bases to trimming and J lost 4 bases; unmatched junction nucleotides: 10. The rearrangement joins TRBV7-2 to TRBJ1-2; 8 bases are shared with TRBD1. This TCR was recovered from a person aged 18-65 years who received the Ad26.COV2.S COVID-19 vaccine or a placebo. The specimen was peripheral blood, collected in a trial of Ad26.COV2.S vaccine versus placebo. The chain's CDR3 is CASSPGGGDGYGYTF. The CDR3 nucleotides are TGTGCCAGCAGTCCAGGGGGCGGGGATGGCTATGGCTACACCTTC.